This T cell receptor (beta chain) was observed in a study of CD8+CD57+ T cells in acquired aplastic anemia. The overall study: The mean DNA yield obtained from sorted CD4+ and CD8+ cells came to 3 to 3.5 ug.

The CDR3 has 13 amino acids. V was cut by 7 bases and J by 7 bases, with 15 bases left in between. CDR1 is LNHDA and CDR2 is SQIVND in the germline V gene (reference sequence). Whoever was chosen for sequencing had shown CD8+CD57+ cell expansion by flow cytometry. Many counts were recorded for this clonotype. As yet, its antigen is unknown. The study's findings and limits: Significant differences in CD8+ Simpson's diversity were not observed between patients and controls.

The study profiled TCR beta VDJ and CDR3 using genomic DNA as template. TCRdb reanalysed the reads using MiXCR and keeps one entry per CDR3 protein. The data show 100,000 to 150,000 distinct CDR3 sequences, approximately 41% seen once. The receptor was derived from a human donor with aplastic anemia. The chain recombines TRBV19 with TRBJ2-3; D might be TRBD2 (5 bases). Material for sequencing was sorted CD4+, CD8+, or CD8+CD57+ T cells (not recorded which) from PBMCs. CDR3 DNA: TGTGCCAGTACAACCTGGGAGTCAAATACGCAGTATTTT. This sequence encodes CASTTWESNTQYF.